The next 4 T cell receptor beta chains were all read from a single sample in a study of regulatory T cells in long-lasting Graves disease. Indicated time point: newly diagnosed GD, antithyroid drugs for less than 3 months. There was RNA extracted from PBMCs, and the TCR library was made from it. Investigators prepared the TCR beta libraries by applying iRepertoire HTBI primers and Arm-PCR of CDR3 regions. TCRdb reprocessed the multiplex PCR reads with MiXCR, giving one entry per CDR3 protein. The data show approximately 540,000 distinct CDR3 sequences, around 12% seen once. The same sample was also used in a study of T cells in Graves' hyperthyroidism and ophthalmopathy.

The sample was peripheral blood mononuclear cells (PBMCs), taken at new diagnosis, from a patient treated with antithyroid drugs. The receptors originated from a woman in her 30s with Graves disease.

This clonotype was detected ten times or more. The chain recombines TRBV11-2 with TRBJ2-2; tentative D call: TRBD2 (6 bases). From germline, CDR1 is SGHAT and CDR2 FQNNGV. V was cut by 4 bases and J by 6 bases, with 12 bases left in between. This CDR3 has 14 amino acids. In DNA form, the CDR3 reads TGTGCCAGCAGCTCGATTGCTAGCGCCGGGGAGCTGTTTTTT. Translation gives CASSSIASAGELFF.

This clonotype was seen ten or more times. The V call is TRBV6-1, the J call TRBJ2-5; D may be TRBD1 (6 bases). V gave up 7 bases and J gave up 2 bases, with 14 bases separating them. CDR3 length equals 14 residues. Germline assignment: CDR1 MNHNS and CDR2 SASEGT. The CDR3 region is CASTPGERQETQYF. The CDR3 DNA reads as TGTGCCAGCACCCCAGGGGAGAGGCAAGAGACCCAGTACTTC.

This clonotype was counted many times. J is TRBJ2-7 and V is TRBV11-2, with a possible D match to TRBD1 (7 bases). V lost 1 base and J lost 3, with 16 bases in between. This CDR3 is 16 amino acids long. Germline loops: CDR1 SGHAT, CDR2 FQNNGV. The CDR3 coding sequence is TGTGCCAGCAGCTTAGGGGCAGGGGGGCGCCTCTACGAGCAGTACTTC. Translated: CASSLGAGGRLYEQYF.

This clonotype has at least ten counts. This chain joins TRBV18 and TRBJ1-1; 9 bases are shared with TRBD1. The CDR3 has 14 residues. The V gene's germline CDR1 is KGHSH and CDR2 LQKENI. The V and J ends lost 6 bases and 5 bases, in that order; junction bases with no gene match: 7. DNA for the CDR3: TGTGCCAGCTCTGCGGGACAGGGTTGGACTGAAGCTTTCTTT. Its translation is CASSAGQGWTEAFF.